Each of the 5 T cell receptor beta chains below was sequenced from the same sample in a study of a mutant IDH1 vaccine in newly diagnosed glioma. These receptors' antigens are unknown. Time point defined: week 11, during vaccination. Every vaccine dose comprised 300 ug of mutant IDH1 20-mer peptide plus topical imiquimod. Measured with immunoSEQ multiplex PCR; TCRdb has only the in-frame clones, and not every one. The sample shows about 110,000 clones, roughly 90% of them seen only once. The sample was PBMCs, taken from a glioma patient whose treatment included an IDH1 peptide vaccine. These receptors all stem from a woman aged 45-59 years with glioma.

This rearrangement joins TRBV7-3 to TRBJ2-2; no firm D call. Germline V CDR1 and CDR2: SGHTA, FQGTGA. V lost 5 bases and J lost 5, with 9 bases in between. This CDR3 is 13 amino acids long. This CDR3 is CASSRLGTGELFF. The CDR3 DNA reads as TGTGCCAGCAGCCGGCTAGGGACCGGGGAGCTGTTTTTT.

J is TRBJ2-3 and V is TRBV7-2, with 11 bases identical to TRBD2. The CDR3 sequence is 16 residues long. V lost 5 bases and J lost 1; bases outside the gene matches: 5. Germline lookup yields CDR1 SGHTA and CDR2 FQGNSA. This CDR3 reads CASSPRLAGRTDTQYF. CDR3 nucleotides: TGTGCCAGCAGCCCTCGACTAGCGGGACGCACAGATACGCAGTATTTT.

The V gene is TRBV10-3, the J gene TRBJ2-7; TRBD1 is a possible D gene (6 bases). V was shortened by 7 bases and J by 2 bases, with 12 bases between the two germline ends. This CDR3 contains 13 residues. The V gene's germline CDR1 is ENHRY and CDR2 SYGVKD. The CDR3 loop reads CAIMGQGTYEQYF. The CDR3 DNA reads as TGTGCCATCATGGGACAAGGGACCTACGAGCAGTACTTC.

The chain joins TRBV7-9 to TRBJ1-1; no firm D call. The CDR3 contains 14 residues. Germline V gives CDR1 SEHNR, CDR2 FQNEAQ (reference sequence). V was shortened by 2 bases and J by 7 bases, with 14 bases between the two germline ends. CDR3 bases: TGTGCCAGCAGCTTAATCCCAGAGACCGTTGAAGCTTTCTTT. This sequence encodes CASSLIPETVEAFF.

This clone was counted once. This chain joins TRBV11-2 and TRBJ2-7; tentative D call: TRBD1 (5 bases). Germline lookup yields CDR1 SGHAT and CDR2 FQNNGV. Trimming took 5 bases from V and 5 from J, leaving 13 bases between them. The CDR3 sequence is 13 residues long. The CDR3 region is CASSRQSTHEQYF. The CDR3 DNA is TGTGCCAGCAGCCGACAGTCCACCCACGAGCAGTACTTC.